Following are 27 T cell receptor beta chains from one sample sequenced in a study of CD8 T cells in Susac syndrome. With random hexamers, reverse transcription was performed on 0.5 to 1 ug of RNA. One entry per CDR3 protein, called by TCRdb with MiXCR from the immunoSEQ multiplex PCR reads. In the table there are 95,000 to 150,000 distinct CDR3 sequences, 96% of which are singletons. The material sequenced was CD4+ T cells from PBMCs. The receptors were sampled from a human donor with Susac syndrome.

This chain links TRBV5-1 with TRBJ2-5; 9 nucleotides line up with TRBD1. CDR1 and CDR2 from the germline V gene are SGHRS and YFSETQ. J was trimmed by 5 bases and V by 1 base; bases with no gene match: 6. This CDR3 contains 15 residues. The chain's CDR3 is CASSLSVTGGETQYF. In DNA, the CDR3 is TGCGCCAGCAGCTTGTCTGTGACAGGGGGTGAGACCCAGTACTTC.

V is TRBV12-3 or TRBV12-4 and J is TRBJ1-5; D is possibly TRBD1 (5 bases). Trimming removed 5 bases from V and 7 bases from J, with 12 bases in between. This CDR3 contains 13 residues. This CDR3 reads CASSPQGFQPQHF. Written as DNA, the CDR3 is TGTGCCAGCAGTCCTCAGGGTTTCCAGCCCCAGCATTTT.

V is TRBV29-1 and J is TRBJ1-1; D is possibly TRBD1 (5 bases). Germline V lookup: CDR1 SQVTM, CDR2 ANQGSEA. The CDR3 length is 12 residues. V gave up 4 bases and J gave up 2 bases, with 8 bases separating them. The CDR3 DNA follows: TGCAGCGTTGCAGGGTTTAACACTGAAGCTTTCTTT. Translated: CSVAGFNTEAFF.

The CDR3: CSATRTSGSLEETQYF. In DNA form, the CDR3 reads TGCAGTGCTACCCGGACTAGCGGGAGTTTGGAAGAGACCCAGTACTTC. The chain couples TRBV20-1 to TRBJ2-5; 13 bases fit TRBD2. The CDR3 has 16 amino acids. V lost 4 bases to trimming and J lost 3 bases; unmatched junction nucleotides: 8. In germline, CDR1 is DFQATT, CDR2 SNEGSKA (reference sequence).

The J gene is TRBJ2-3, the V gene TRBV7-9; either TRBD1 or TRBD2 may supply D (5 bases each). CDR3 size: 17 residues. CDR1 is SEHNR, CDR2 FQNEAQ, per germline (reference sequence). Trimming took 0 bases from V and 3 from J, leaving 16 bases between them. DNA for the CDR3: TGTGCCAGCAGCTTAGCTCGAGGGGCCTCGAGGACAGATACGCAGTATTTT. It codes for CASSLARGASRTDTQYF.

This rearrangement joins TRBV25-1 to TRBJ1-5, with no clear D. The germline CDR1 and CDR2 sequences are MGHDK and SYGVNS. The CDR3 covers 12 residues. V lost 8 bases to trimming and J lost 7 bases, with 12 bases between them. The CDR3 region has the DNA TGTGCCAGCTCAGTGGAGGGACAGCCCCAGCATTTT. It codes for CASSVEGQPQHF.

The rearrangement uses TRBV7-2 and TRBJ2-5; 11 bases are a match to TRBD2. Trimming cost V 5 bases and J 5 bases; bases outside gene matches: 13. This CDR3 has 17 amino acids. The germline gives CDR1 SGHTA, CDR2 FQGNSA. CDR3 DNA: TGTGCCAGCAGCCCGTGGGTGGTACTAGCGGGAGTTGAGACCCAGTACTTC. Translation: CASSPWVVLAGVETQYF.

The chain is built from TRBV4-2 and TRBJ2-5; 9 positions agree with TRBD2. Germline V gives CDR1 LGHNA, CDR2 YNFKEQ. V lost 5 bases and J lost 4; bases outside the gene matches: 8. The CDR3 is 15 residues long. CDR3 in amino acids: CASSMGSGSGETQYF. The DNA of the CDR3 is TGTGCCAGCAGCATGGGTAGCGGGAGTGGAGAGACCCAGTACTTC.

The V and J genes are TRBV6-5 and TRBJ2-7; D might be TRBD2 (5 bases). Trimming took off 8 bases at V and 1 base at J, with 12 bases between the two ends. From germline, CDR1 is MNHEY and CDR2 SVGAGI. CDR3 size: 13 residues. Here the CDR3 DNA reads TGTGCCAGCTCGGGGATCGCGTCCTACGAGCAGTACTTC. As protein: CASSGIASYEQYF.

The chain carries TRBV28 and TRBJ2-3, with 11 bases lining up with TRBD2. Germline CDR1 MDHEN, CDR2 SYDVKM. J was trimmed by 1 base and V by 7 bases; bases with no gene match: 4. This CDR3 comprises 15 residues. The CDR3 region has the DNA TGTGCCAGCAAGACTAGCGGGAAAGGCACAGATACGCAGTATTTT. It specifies CASKTSGKGTDTQYF.

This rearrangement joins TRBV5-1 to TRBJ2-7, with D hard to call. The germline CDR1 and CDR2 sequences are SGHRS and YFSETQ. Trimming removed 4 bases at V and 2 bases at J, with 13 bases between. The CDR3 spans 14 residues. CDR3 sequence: CASSTEVLTYEQYF. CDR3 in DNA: TGCGCCAGCAGCACCGAAGTGTTAACCTACGAGCAGTACTTC.

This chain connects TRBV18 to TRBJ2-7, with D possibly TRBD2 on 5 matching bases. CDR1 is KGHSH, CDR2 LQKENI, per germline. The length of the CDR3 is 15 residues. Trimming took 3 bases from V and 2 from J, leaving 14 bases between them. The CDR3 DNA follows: TGTGCCAGCTCACCGACGAGGGCCGCGGCCTACGAGCAGTACTTC. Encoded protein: CASSPTRAAAYEQYF.

In DNA form, the CDR3 reads TGCAGTGCTAGCCCCGGACAGGGAATATCTTACGAGCAGTACTTC. It translates to CSASPGQGISYEQYF. The genes are TRBV20-1 and TRBJ2-7, with 8 bases identical to TRBD1. The germline gives CDR1 DFQATT, CDR2 SNEGSKA (reference sequence). V lost 3 bases to trimming and J lost 4 bases; unmatched junction nucleotides: 11. The CDR3 is 15 residues long.

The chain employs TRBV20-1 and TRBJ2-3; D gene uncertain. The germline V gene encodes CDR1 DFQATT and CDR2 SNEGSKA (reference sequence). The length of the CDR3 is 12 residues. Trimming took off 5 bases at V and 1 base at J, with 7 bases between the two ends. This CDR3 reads CSALSRTDTQYF. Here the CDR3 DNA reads TGCAGTGCTCTGTCACGCACAGATACGCAGTATTTT.

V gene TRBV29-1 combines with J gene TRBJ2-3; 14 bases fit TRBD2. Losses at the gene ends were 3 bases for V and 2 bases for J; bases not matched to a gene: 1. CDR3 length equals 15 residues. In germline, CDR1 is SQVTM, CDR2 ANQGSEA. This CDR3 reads CSVEGLAGVTDTQYF. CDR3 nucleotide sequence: TGCAGCGTTGAGGGACTAGCGGGAGTCACAGATACGCAGTATTTT.

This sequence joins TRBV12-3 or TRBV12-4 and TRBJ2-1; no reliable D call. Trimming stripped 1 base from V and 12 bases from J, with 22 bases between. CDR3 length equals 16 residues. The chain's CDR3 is CASSLERLGSLRAQFF. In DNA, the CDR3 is TGTGCCAGCAGTTTAGAACGCCTGGGTAGTCTCCGCGCGCAGTTCTTC.

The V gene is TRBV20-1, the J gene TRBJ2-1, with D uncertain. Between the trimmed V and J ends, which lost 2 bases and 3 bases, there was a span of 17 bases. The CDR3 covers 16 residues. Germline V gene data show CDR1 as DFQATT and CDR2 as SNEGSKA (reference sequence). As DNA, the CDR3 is TGCAGTGCTAGACACCGTGGTTGGGCCAACTACAATGAGCAGTTCTTC. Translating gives CSARHRGWANYNEQFF.

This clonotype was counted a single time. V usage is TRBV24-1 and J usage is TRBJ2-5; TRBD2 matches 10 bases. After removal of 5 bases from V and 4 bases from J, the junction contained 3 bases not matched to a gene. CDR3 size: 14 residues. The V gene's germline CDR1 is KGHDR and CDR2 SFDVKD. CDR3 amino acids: CATSGAGGLETQYF. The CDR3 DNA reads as TGTGCCACCAGTGGAGCGGGAGGGCTAGAGACCCAGTACTTC.

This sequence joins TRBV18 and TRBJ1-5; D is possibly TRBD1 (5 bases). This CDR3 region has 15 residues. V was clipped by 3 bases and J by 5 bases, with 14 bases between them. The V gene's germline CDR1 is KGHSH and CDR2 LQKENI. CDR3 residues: CASSPLVGEDQPQHF. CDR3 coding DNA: TGTGCCAGCTCACCTCTGGTGGGGGAAGATCAGCCCCAGCATTTT.

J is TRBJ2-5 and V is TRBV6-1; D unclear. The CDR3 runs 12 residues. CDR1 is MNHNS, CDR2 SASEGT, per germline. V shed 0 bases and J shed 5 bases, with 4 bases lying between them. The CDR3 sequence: CASSEASETQYF. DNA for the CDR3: TGTGCCAGCAGTGAAGCCTCGGAGACCCAGTACTTC.

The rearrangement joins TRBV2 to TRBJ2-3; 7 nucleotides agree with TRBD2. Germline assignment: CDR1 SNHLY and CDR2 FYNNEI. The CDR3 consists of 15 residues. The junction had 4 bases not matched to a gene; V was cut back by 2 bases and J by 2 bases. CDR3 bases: TGTGCCAGCAGTGAACCGCTAGCGGTCACAGATACGCAGTATTTT. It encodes CASSEPLAVTDTQYF.

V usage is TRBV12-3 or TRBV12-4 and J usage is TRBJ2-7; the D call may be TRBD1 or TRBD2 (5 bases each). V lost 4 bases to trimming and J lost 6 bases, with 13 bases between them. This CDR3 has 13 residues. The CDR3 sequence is CASSSGHYSEQYF. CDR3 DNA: TGTGCCAGCAGTTCGGGGCACTATAGCGAGCAGTACTTC.

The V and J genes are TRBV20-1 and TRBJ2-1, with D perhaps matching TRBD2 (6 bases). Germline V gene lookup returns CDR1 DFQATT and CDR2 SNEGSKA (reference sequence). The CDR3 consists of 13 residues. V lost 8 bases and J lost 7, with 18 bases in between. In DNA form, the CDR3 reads TGCAGTTCAGACGGAGGGGTCGGGAATGAGCAGTTCTTC. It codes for CSSDGGVGNEQFF.

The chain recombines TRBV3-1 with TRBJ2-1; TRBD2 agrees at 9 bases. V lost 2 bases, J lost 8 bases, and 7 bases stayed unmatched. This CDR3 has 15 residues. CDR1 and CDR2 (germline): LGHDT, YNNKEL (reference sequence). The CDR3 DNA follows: TGTGCCAGCAGCCAAAGGCGGGAGGGGATGGATGAGCAGTTCTTC. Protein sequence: CASSQRREGMDEQFF.

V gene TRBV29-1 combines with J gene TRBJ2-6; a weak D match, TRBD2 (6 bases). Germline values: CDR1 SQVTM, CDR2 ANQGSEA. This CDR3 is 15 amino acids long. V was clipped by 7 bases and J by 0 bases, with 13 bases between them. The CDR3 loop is CSALGGTSGANVLTF. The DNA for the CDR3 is TGCAGCGCCCTGGGGGGAACCTCTGGGGCCAACGTCCTGACTTTC.

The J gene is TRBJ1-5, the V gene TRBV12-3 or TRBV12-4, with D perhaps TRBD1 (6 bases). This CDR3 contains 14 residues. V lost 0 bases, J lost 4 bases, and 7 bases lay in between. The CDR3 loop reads CASSLAGGNQPQHF. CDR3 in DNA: TGTGCCAGCAGTTTAGCAGGGGGTAATCAGCCCCAGCATTTT.

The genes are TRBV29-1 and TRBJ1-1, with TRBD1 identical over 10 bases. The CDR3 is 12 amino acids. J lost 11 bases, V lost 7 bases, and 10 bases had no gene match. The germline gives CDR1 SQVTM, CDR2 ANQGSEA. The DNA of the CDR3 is TGCAGCGGATCCGGGACAGGGGTGTTTGCTTTCTTT. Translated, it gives CSGSGTGVFAFF.